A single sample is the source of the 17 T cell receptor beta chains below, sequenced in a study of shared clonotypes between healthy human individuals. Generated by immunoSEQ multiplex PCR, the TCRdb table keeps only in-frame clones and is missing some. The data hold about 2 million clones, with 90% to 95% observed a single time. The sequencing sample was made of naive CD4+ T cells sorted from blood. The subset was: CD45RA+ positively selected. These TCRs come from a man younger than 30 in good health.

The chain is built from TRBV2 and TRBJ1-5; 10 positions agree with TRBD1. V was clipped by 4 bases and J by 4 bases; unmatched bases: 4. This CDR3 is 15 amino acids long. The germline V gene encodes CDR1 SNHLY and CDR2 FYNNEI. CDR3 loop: CASSGQGAVNQPQHF. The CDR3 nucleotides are TGTGCCAGCAGTGGACAGGGGGCCGTGAATCAGCCCCAGCATTTT.

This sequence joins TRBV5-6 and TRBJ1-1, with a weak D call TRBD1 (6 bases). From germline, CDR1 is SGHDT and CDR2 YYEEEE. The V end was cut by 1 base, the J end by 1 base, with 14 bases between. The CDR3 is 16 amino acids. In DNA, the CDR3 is TGTGCCAGCAGCTTGATATTGGACAGAAAGAACACTGAAGCTTTCTTT. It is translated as CASSLILDRKNTEAFF.

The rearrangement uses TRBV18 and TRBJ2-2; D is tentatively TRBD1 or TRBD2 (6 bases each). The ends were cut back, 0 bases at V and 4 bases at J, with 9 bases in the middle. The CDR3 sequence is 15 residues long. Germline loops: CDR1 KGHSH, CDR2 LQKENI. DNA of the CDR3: TGTGCCAGCTCACCACCGGGGGGCCCCACCGGGGAGCTGTTTTTT. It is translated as CASSPPGGPTGELFF.

The CDR3, as DNA: TGTGCCAGCGGAGCCCGGGACACTTACAATGAGCAGTTCTTC. This translates into CASGARDTYNEQFF. The chain is built from TRBV9 and TRBJ2-1, with a possible D match to TRBD1 (6 bases). Germline loops: CDR1 SGDLS, CDR2 YYNGEE. Trimming took off 7 bases at V and 4 bases at J, with 15 bases between the two ends. This CDR3 contains 14 residues.

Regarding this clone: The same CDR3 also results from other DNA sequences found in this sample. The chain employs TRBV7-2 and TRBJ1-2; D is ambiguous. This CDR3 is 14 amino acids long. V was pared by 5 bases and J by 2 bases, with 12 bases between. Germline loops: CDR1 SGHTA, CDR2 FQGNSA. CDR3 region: CASSPRTANYGYTF. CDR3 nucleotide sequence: TGTGCCAGCAGCCCCAGGACGGCCAACTATGGCTACACCTTC.

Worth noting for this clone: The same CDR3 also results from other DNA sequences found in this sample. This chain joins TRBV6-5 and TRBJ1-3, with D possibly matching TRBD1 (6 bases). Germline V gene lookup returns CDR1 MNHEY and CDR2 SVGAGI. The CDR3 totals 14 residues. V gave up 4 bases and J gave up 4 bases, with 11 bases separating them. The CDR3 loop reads CASSSTGSGNTIYF. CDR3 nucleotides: TGTGCCAGCAGTTCGACAGGTTCGGGAAACACCATATATTTT.

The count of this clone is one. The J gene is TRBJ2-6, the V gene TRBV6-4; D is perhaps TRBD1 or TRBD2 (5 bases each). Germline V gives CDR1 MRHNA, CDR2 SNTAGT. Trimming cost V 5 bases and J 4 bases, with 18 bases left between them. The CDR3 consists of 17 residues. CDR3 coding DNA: TGTGCCAGCAGTCGGGGCGCCCTACGTTCGGGGGCCAACGTCCTGACTTTC. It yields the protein CASSRGALRSGANVLTF.

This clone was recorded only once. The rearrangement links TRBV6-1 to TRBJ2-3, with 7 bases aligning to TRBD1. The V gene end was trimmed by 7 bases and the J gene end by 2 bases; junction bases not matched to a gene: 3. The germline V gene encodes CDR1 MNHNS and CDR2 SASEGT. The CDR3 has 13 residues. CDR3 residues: CASTGQFTDTQYF. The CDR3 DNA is TGTGCCAGCACGGGACAGTTCACAGATACGCAGTATTTT.

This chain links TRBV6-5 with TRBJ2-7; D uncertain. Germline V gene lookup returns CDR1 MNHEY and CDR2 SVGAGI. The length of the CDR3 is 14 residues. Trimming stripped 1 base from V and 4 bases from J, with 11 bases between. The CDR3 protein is CASSYYSNRYEQYF. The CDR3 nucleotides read TGTGCCAGCAGTTACTACTCAAACCGTTACGAGCAGTACTTC.

The CDR3 DNA reads as TGCGCCAGCAGGCTCTCCGGGAGAAACATTCAGTACTTC. It is translated as CASRLSGRNIQYF. This chain connects TRBV5-1 to TRBJ2-4; possible D gene TRBD2, 6 bases. V lost 5 bases and J lost 6, with 12 bases in between. Germline V gene lookup returns CDR1 SGHRS and CDR2 YFSETQ. The length of the CDR3 is 13 residues.

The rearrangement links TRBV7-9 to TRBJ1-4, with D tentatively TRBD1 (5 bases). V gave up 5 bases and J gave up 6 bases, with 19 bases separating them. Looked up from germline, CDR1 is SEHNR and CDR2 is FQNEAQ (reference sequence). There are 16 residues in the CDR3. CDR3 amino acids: CASSPRGGAVDEKLFF. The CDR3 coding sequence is TGTGCCAGCAGCCCCCGTGGAGGGGCGGTGGATGAAAAACTGTTTTTT. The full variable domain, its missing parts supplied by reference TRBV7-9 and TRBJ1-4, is DTGVSQNPRHKITKRGQNVTFRCDPISEHNRLYWYRQTLGQGPEFLTYFQNEAQLEKSRLLSDRFSAERPKGSFSTLEIQRTEQGDSAMYLCASSPRGGAVDEKLFFGSGTQLSVL.

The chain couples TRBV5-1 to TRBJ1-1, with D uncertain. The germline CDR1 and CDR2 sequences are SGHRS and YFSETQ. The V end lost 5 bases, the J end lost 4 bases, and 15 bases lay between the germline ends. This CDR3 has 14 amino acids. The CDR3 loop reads CASRFEGAGTEAFF. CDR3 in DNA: TGCGCCAGCAGGTTTGAAGGAGCGGGCACTGAAGCTTTCTTT. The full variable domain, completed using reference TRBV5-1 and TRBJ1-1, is KAGVTQTPRYLIKTRGQQVTLSCSPISGHRSVSWYQQTPGQGLQFLFEYFSETQRNKGNFPGRFSGRQFSNSRSEMNVSTLELGDSALYLCASRFEGAGTEAFFGQGTRLTVV.

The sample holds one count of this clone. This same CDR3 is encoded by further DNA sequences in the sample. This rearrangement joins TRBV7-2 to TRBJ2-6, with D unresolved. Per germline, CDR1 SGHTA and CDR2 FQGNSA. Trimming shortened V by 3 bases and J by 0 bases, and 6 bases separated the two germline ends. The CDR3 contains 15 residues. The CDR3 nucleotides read TGTGCCAGCAGCTTGTCGTTCTCTGGGGCCAACGTCCTGACTTTC. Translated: CASSLSFSGANVLTF.

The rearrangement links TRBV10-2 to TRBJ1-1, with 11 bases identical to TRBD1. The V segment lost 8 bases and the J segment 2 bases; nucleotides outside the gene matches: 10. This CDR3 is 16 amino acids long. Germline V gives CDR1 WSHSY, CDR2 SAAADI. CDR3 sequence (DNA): TGCGCCAGCGGACCGGACAGGGGGCTCGTAAACACTGAAGCTTTCTTT. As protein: CASGPDRGLVNTEAFF.

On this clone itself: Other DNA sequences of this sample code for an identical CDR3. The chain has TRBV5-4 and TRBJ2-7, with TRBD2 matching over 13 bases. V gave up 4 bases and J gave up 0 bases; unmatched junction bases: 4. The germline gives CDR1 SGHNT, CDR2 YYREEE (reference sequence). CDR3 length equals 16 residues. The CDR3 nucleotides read TGTGCCAGCAGCCCTGGACTAGCGGGGGTCTCCTACGAGCAGTACTTC. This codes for CASSPGLAGVSYEQYF.

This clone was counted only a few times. In DNA, the CDR3 is TGTGCCAGCAGGGGACCTTCTGGAAACACCATATATTTT. It translates to CASRGPSGNTIYF. V usage is TRBV2 and J usage is TRBJ1-3; a possible D gene is TRBD1 (5 bases). Per germline, CDR1 SNHLY and CDR2 FYNNEI. The CDR3 has 13 amino acids. Trimming removed 6 bases at V and 1 base at J, with 7 bases between.

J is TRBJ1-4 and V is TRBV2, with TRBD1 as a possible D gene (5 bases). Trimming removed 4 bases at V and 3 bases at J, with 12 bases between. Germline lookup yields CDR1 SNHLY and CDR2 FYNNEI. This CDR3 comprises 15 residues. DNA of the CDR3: TGTGCCAGCAGTGCGGTTGGGGCGGCTAATGAAAAACTGTTTTTT. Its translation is CASSAVGAANEKLFF. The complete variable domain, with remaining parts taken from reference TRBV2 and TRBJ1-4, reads EPEVTQTPSHQVTQMGQEVILRCVPISNHLYFYWYRQILGQKVEFLVSFYNNEISEKSEIFDDQFSVERPDGSNFTLKIRSTKLEDSAMYFCASSAVGAANEKLFFGSGTQLSVL.